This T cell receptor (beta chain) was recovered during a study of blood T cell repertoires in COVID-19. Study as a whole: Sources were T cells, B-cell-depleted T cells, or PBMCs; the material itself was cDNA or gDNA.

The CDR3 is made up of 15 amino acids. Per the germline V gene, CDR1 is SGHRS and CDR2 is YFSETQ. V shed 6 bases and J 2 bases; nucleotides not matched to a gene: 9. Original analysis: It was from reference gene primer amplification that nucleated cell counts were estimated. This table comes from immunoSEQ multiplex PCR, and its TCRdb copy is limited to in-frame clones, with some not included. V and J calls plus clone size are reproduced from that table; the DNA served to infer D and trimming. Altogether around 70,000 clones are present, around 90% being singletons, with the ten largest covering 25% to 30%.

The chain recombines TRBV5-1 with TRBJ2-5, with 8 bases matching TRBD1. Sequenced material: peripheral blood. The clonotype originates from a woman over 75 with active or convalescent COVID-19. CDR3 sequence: CASKFPTGEQETQYF. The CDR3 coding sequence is TGCGCCAGCAAGTTTCCGACAGGGGAGCAAGAGACCCAGTACTTC.